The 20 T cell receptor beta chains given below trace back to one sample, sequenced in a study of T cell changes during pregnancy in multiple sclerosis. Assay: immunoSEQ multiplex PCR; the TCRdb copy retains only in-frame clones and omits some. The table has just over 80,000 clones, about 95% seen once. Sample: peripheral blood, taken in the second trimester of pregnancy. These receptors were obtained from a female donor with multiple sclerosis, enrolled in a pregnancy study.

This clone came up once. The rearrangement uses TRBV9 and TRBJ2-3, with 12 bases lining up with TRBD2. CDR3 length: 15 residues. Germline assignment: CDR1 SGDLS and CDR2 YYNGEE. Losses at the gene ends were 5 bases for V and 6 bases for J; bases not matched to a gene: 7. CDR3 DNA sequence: TGTGCCAGCAGTTCTCTAGCGGGAGGGCCCGATACGCAGTATTTT. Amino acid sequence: CASSSLAGGPDTQYF. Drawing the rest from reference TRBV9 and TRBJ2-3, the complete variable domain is DSGVTQTPKHLITATGQRVTLRCSPRSGDLSVYWYQQSLDQGLQFLIQYYNGEERAKGNILERFSAQQFPDLHSELNLSSLELGDSALYFCASSSLAGGPDTQYFGPGTRLTVL.

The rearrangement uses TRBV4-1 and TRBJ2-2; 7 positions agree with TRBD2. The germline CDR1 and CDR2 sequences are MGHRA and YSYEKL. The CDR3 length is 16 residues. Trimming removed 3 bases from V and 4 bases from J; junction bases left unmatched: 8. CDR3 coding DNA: TGCGCCAGCAGCCAGTCTCAGCTAGCGGTCACCGGGGAGCTGTTTTTT. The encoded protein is CASSQSQLAVTGELFF.

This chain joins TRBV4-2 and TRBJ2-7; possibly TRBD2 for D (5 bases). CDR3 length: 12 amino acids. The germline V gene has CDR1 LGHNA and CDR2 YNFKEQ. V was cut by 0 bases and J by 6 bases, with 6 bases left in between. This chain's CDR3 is CASSQDRGEQYF. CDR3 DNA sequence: TGTGCCAGCAGCCAAGATCGGGGCGAGCAGTACTTC.

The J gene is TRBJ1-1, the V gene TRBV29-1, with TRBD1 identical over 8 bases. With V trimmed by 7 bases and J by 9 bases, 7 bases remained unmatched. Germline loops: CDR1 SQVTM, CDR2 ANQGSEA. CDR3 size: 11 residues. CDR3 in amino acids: CSGPQGVKAFF. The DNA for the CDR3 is TGCAGCGGACCACAGGGGGTTAAAGCTTTCTTT.

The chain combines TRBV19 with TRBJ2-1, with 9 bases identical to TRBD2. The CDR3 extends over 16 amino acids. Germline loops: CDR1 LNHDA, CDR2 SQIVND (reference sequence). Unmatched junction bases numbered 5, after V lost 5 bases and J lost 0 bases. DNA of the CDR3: TGTGCCAGTAGTGCCAATAGCGGGAGCTCCTACAATGAGCAGTTCTTC. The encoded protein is CASSANSGSSYNEQFF.

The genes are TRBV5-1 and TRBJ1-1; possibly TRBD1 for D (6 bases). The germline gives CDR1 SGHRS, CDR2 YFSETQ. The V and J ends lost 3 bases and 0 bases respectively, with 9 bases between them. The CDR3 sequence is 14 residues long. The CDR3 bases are TGCGCCAGCAGCTCACAGGGTTTGAACACTGAAGCTTTCTTT. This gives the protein CASSSQGLNTEAFF.

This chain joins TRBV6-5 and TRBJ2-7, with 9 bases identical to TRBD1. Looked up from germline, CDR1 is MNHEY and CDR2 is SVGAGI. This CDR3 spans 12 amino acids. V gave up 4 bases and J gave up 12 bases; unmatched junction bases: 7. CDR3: CASSLRTGVLYF. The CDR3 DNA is TGTGCCAGCAGTTTACGGACAGGGGTTCTGTACTTC.

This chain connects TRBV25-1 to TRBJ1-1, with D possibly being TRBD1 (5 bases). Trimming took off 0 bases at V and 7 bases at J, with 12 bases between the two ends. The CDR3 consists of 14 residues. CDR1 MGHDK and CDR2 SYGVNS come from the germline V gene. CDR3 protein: CASSEYWRGGEAFF. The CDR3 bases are TGTGCCAGCAGTGAATATTGGAGGGGCGGTGAAGCTTTCTTT.

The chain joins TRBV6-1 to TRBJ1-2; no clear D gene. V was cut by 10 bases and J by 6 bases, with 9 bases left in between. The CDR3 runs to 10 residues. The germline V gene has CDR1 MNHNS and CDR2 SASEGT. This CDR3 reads CAIRSDGYTF. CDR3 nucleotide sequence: TGTGCCATACGCTCAGATGGCTACACCTTC.

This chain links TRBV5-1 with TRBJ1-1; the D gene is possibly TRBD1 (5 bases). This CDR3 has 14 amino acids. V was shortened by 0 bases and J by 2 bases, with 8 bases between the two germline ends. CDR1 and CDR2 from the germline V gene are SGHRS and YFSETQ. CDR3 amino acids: CASSLGGGNTEAFF. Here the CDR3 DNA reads TGCGCCAGCAGCTTGGGGGGGGGAAACACTGAAGCTTTCTTT.

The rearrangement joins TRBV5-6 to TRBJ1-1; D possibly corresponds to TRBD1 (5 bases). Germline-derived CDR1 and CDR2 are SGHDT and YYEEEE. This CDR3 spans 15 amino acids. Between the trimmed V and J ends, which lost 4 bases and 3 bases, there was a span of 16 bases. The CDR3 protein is CASSPGGGRDTEAFF. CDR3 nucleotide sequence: TGTGCCAGCAGCCCTGGGGGTGGGAGGGACACTGAAGCTTTCTTT.

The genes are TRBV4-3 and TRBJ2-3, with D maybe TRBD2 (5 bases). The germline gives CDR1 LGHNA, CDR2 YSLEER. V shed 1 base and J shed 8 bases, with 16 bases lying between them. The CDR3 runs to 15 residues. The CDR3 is CASSQVSSEGGTQYF. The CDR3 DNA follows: TGCGCCAGCAGCCAAGTGAGTAGCGAAGGTGGTACGCAGTATTTT.

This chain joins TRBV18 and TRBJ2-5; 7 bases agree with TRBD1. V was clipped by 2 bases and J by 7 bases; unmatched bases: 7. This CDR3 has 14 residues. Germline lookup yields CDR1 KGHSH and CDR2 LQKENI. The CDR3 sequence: CASSPNRDSPTQYF. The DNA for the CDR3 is TGTGCCAGCTCACCAAACCGGGACAGCCCGACCCAGTACTTC.

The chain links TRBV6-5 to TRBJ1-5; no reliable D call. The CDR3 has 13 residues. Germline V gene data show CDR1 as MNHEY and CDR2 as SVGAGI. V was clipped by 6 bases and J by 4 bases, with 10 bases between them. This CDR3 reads CASRAGGNQPQHF. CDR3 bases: TGTGCCAGCAGGGCAGGAGGGAATCAGCCCCAGCATTTT.

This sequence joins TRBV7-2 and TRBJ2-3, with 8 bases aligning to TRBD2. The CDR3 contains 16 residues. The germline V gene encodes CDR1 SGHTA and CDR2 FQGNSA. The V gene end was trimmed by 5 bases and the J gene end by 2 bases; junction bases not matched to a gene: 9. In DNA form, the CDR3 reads TGTGCCAGCAGCCCCCGACTAGCGACGGCCACAGATACGCAGTATTTT. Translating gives CASSPRLATATDTQYF.

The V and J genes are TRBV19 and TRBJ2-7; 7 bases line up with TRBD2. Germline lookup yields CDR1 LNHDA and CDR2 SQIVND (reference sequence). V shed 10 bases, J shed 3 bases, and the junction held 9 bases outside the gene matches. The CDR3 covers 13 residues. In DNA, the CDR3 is TGTGCCACCCCCGCGGGGGAATACTACGAGCAGTACTTC. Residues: CATPAGEYYEQYF.

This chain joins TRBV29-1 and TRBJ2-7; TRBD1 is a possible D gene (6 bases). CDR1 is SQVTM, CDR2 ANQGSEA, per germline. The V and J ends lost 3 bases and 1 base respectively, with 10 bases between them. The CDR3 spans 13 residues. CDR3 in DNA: TGCAGCGTTGACCGTCAGGGGTCCTACGAGCAGTACTTC. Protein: CSVDRQGSYEQYF.

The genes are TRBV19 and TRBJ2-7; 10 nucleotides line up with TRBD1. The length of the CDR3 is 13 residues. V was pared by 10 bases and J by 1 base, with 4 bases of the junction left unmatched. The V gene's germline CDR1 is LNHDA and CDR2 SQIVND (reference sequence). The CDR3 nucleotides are TGTGCCACAGGGACAGGGGTTTCCTACGAGCAGTACTTC. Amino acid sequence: CATGTGVSYEQYF. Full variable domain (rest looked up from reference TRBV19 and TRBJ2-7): DGGITQSPKYLFRKEGQNVTLSCEQNLNHDAMYWYRQDPGQGLRLIYYSQIVNDFQKGDIAEGYSVSREKKESFPLTVTSAQKNPTAFYLCATGTGVSYEQYFGPGTRLTVT.

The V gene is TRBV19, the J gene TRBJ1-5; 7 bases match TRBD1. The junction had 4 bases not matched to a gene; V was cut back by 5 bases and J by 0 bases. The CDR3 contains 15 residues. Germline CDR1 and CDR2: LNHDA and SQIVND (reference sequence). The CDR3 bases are TGTGCCAGTAGTGCATGGACAGGTAGCAATCAGCCCCAGCATTTT. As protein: CASSAWTGSNQPQHF.

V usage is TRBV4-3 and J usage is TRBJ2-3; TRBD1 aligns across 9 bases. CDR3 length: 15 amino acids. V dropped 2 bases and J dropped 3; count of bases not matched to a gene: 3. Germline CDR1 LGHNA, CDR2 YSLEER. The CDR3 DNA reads TGCGCCAGCAGCCAATCCGGGACAGGGACAGATACGCAGTATTTT. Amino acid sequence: CASSQSGTGTDTQYF.